This T cell receptor beta chain was identified during a study of T cells after yellow fever vaccination. Overall study findings and caveats: By day 5 rather than day 15, the secondary response had peaked, though it was weaker.

Trimming cost V 4 bases and J 7 bases; bases outside gene matches: 8. CDR1 SQVTM and CDR2 ANQGSEA come from the germline V gene. The CDR3 runs to 14 residues. TCRdb independently ran MiXCR on the 5' RACE reads; one entry per CDR3 protein. The sample consists of 30,000 or so distinct CDR3 sequences, over 5% of them appearing once. This clonotype was observed many times. This sample comprised PBMCs, either bulk or a sorted T-cell subset (CD4+, CD8+, memory, or dextramer-sorted; not recorded which), obtained on the day of the yellow fever booster vaccination. This clonotype originated in a man aged 25 to 45 who received the YFV17D yellow fever vaccine. The J gene is TRBJ2-2, the V gene TRBV29-1; 8 bases are shared with TRBD2. CDR3 sequence: CSVARSGDHGELFF. The CDR3 nucleotides are TGCAGCGTTGCCCGTAGCGGGGACCACGGGGAGCTGTTTTTT.